These 29 T cell receptor beta chains originate from one sample sequenced in a study of T and B cells in COVID-19 patients. BIOMED2 TRB-A/B primer pools were used in multiplex TRB PCR. TCRdb used MiXCR to reprocess the multiplex PCR reads, holding one entry per CDR3 protein. The table lists 13,000 to 15,000 distinct CDR3 sequences, more than 25% of them singletons. Blood genomic DNA input for TRB amplification was 250-500 ng. The source material was blood. These receptors originate from a human donor who had recovered from COVID-19.

As to this clonotype: A read error may be the cause here, since a much bigger clone is one base away. The genes are TRBV5-5 and TRBJ2-7; 8 nucleotides line up with TRBD1. J lost 2 bases, V lost 3 bases, and 4 bases had no gene match. Germline V lookup: CDR1 SGHKS, CDR2 YYEKEE (reference sequence). The CDR3 runs 14 residues. CDR3 sequence reads: CASSYGTGTYEQYF. The CDR3 nucleotides are TGTGCCAGCAGCTACGGGACAGGTACCTACGAGCAGTACTTC.

By its share, this clonotype is medium-sized (0.01 to 0.1%). The rearrangement joins TRBV6-5 to TRBJ2-7; tentatively, D is TRBD1 (6 bases). The V end lost 5 bases, the J end lost 0 bases, and 8 bases lay between the germline ends. The CDR3 has 13 residues. Germline V CDR1 and CDR2: MNHEY, SVGAGI. CDR3 in amino acids: CASSEQGSYEQYF. The CDR3 nucleotides are TGTGCCAGCAGTGAACAGGGCTCCTACGAGCAGTACTTC.

By share of the sample, this clonotype is medium-sized. The V and J genes are TRBV10-3 and TRBJ2-6; D unclear. V was cut by 4 bases and J by 4 bases, with 2 bases left in between. CDR3 length: 12 amino acids. Germline assignment: CDR1 ENHRY and CDR2 SYGVKD. The CDR3 DNA reads as TGTGCCATCAGTGCCGGGGCCAACGTCCTGACTTTC. It encodes CAISAGANVLTF.

By sample fraction, this clonotype is medium-sized. The V call is TRBV27, the J call TRBJ2-3; TRBD2 agrees at 9 bases. Germline V gives CDR1 MNHEY, CDR2 SMNVEV (reference sequence). Germline trimming cut 5 bases from V and 9 bases from J; bases unmatched to any gene: 12. The CDR3 sequence is 15 residues long. The CDR3 protein is CASSALAGSKLTQYF. CDR3 DNA: TGTGCCAGCAGTGCACTAGCGGGCTCAAAGTTGACGCAGTATTTT.

In its sample, this clonotype was seen a few times. The gene calls are TRBV5-5 and TRBJ1-6; unclear D gene. CDR1 is SGHKS, CDR2 YYEKEE, per germline (reference sequence). This CDR3 is built from 15 residues. The V end was cut by 0 bases, the J end by 0 bases, with 4 bases between. This CDR3 is CASSLETSYNSPLHF. The CDR3 region has the DNA TGTGCCAGCAGCTTGGAAACCTCCTATAATTCACCCCTCCACTTT.

This clonotype came up a few times. V and J are TRBV5-6 and TRBJ2-4; maybe TRBD2 (5 bases). This CDR3 has 13 residues. V was shortened by 4 bases and J by 7 bases, with 12 bases between the two germline ends. CDR1 is SGHDT and CDR2 is YYEEEE in the germline V gene. As DNA, the CDR3 is TGTGCCAGCAGCCCCGGAGGTGATAACATTCAGTACTTC. Translation: CASSPGGDNIQYF.

This clonotype is medium-sized in the sample. The rearrangement links TRBV19 to TRBJ2-6; tentatively, D is TRBD2 (6 bases). Looked up from germline, CDR1 is LNHDA and CDR2 is SQIVND (reference sequence). The CDR3 runs 15 residues. Trimming took off 3 bases at V and 3 bases at J, with 9 bases between the two ends. DNA of the CDR3: TGTGCCAGTAGTATGTGGGGAGGTGGGGCCAACGTCCTGACTTTC. This codes for CASSMWGGGANVLTF.

This clonotype was counted only a few times. CDR3 sequence reads: CAWSVLLGRGQFF. CDR3 DNA sequence: TGTGCCTGGAGTGTACTTTTGGGGAGAGGGCAGTTCTTC. This chain connects TRBV30 to TRBJ2-1; D may be TRBD2 (5 bases). Germline-derived CDR1 and CDR2 are GTSNPN and SVGIG (reference sequence). V lost 0 bases, J lost 12 bases, and 15 bases lay in between. The length of the CDR3 is 13 residues.

This clonotype is medium-sized (0.01 to 0.1%) by share. This chain joins TRBV29-1 and TRBJ2-1, with 7 bases that match TRBD2. Germline CDR1 and CDR2: SQVTM and ANQGSEA. Losses at the gene ends were 4 bases for V and 7 bases for J; bases not matched to a gene: 10. The CDR3 is 14 residues long. CDR3 sequence (DNA): TGCAGCGTTGTAAGGAGCGGAGCGGGGAATGAGCAGTTCTTC. It is translated as CSVVRSGAGNEQFF.

This chain uses TRBV5-4 with TRBJ2-2, with D maybe TRBD2 (6 bases). The CDR3 runs 16 residues. Germline CDR1 reads SGHNT; CDR2 reads YYREEE (reference sequence). V gave up 5 bases and J gave up 2 bases, with 16 bases separating them. This chain's CDR3 is CASSLILAANTGELFF. CDR3 DNA: TGTGCCAGCAGTTTAATCTTAGCGGCTAACACCGGGGAGCTGTTTTTT.

Only a few counts were recorded for this clonotype. The CDR3 DNA is TGTGCCAGCTCACCGGATCTACAGGTGAACACTGAAGCTTTCTTT. It codes for CASSPDLQVNTEAFF. V usage is TRBV18 and J usage is TRBJ1-1; D might be TRBD1 (5 bases). Looked up from germline, CDR1 is KGHSH and CDR2 is LQKENI. Trimming cost V 3 bases and J 0 bases, with 11 bases left between them. The CDR3 runs 15 residues.

This clonotype was counted ten times or more. The chain recombines TRBV18 with TRBJ2-1; D possibly matches TRBD1 or TRBD2 (5 bases each). The CDR3 runs 16 residues. V dropped 3 bases and J dropped 6 bases, with 18 bases sitting between them. Germline V gene lookup returns CDR1 KGHSH and CDR2 LQKENI. CDR3 nucleotide sequence: TGTGCCAGCTCACCTCTAGCCGTGACAGCCGCCAATGAGCAGTTCTTC. Translated: CASSPLAVTAANEQFF.

The DNA for the CDR3 is TGTGCCAGTAGAATGGGGGGGCAGAGTTATCAGCCCCAGCATTTT. Residues: CASRMGGQSYQPQHF. The chain is built from TRBV19 and TRBJ1-5, with D maybe TRBD1 (6 bases). V was cut by 6 bases and J by 5 bases, with 17 bases left in between. This CDR3 has 15 residues. The V gene's germline CDR1 is LNHDA and CDR2 SQIVND (reference sequence). Supplemented by reference TRBV19 and TRBJ1-5, the full variable domain reads DGGITQSPKYLFRKEGQNVTLSCEQNLNHDAMYWYRQDPGQGLRLIYYSQIVNDFQKGDIAEGYSVSREKKESFPLTVTSAQKNPTAFYLCASRMGGQSYQPQHFGDGTRLSIL.

The chain links TRBV28 to TRBJ2-2; D may be TRBD2 (6 bases). Germline assignment: CDR1 MDHEN and CDR2 SYDVKM. The CDR3 is made up of 15 amino acids. V shed 3 bases and J shed 2 bases, with 10 bases lying between them. The CDR3, as DNA: TGTGCCAGCAGTTTTGGCGGGGTAAACACCGGGGAGCTGTTTTTT. Translated: CASSFGGVNTGELFF.

In its sample, this clonotype is medium-sized. This chain links TRBV19 with TRBJ2-1, with no clear D. The CDR3 totals 13 residues. With 3 bases removed from V and 6 bases from J, the gap between germline ends came to 9 bases. Germline V CDR1 and CDR2: LNHDA, SQIVND (reference sequence). Here the CDR3 reads CASSIVWSNEQFF. CDR3 in DNA: TGTGCCAGTAGTATCGTTTGGTCCAATGAGCAGTTCTTC.

The rearrangement links TRBV27 to TRBJ1-1; 10 positions match TRBD1. CDR3 length: 16 amino acids. The V segment lost 3 bases and the J segment 1 base; nucleotides outside the gene matches: 5. Germline-derived CDR1 and CDR2 are MNHEY and SMNVEV (reference sequence). CDR3 sequence (DNA): TGTGCCAGCAGTTTGGACAGGGGGTGGGGGAACACTGAAGCTTTCTTT. Its translation: CASSLDRGWGNTEAFF.

This clonotype has more than one count but fewer than ten. The chain is built from TRBV18 and TRBJ1-1; no reliable D call. Germline assignment: CDR1 KGHSH and CDR2 LQKENI. The CDR3 is 13 residues long. Trimming left V 5 bases short and J 1 base short, with 8 bases between. The CDR3: CASSKKGNTEAFF. The CDR3 DNA is TGTGCCAGCTCAAAGAAAGGGAACACTGAAGCTTTCTTT.

The chain employs TRBV5-4 and TRBJ2-7; 7 bases line up with TRBD2. Losses at the gene ends were 0 bases for V and 12 bases for J; bases not matched to a gene: 12. The V gene's germline CDR1 is SGHNT and CDR2 YYREEE (reference sequence). This CDR3 comprises 14 residues. CDR3 DNA: TGTGCCAGCAGCTTGGCTGAAAATAGCGGGCGTCGGTACTTC. Translating gives CASSLAENSGRRYF.

This clonotype turned up a few times. The CDR3 is CATTLVQRGYEQYF. In DNA form, the CDR3 reads TGTGCCACCACTCTCGTCCAAAGGGGCTACGAGCAGTACTTC. The rearrangement uses TRBV6-1 and TRBJ2-7; possible D gene TRBD1, 5 bases. CDR1 is MNHNS and CDR2 is SASEGT in the germline V gene. The V end was cut by 10 bases, the J end by 3 bases, with 19 bases between. This CDR3 comprises 14 residues.

By share, this clonotype counts as medium-sized. This chain uses TRBV6-5 with TRBJ2-6, with 10 bases fitting TRBD1. The V gene's germline CDR1 is MNHEY and CDR2 SVGAGI. The CDR3 is 18 amino acids. V shed 1 base and J 4 bases; nucleotides not matched to a gene: 7. This CDR3 reads CASSYLRQGADGANVLTF. The CDR3 DNA is TGTGCCAGCAGTTACTTGAGACAGGGGGCGGACGGGGCCAACGTCCTGACTTTC.

By proportion, this clonotype is medium-sized (0.01 to 0.1%). The V gene is TRBV19, the J gene TRBJ2-7; 9 bases align to TRBD2. The germline CDR1 and CDR2 sequences are LNHDA and SQIVND (reference sequence). The V gene end was trimmed by 9 bases and the J gene end by 5 bases; junction bases not matched to a gene: 8. The CDR3 loop spans 13 amino acids. This CDR3 is CASQRAGGHEQYF. CDR3 DNA: TGTGCCAGCCAGAGAGCGGGAGGCCACGAGCAGTACTTC.

Comment on this clonotype: A read error may explain this, as a much larger clone is one base away. This rearrangement joins TRBV19 to TRBJ2-1; 9 bases map to TRBD2. The end of the DNA is better explained by TRBJ2-7, so the J call may be wrong. The CDR3 runs to 14 residues. The germline CDR1 and CDR2 sequences are LNHDA and SQIVND (reference sequence). The CDR3 DNA reads as TGTGCCAGCTCTCGGCGGGGGGGGCCCTATGAGCAGTACTTC. Protein sequence: CASSRRGGPYEQYF.

V gene TRBV18 combines with J gene TRBJ1-1; D is ambiguous. With 5 bases removed from V and 4 bases from J, the gap between germline ends came to 11 bases. Germline values: CDR1 KGHSH, CDR2 LQKENI. The CDR3 consists of 13 residues. This CDR3 reads CASSAPWGTEAFF. CDR3 coding DNA: TGTGCCAGCTCAGCCCCTTGGGGCACTGAAGCTTTCTTT.

By share, this clonotype ranks as medium-sized. The chain combines TRBV6-2 or TRBV6-3 with TRBJ2-7; no clear D gene. V was shortened by 4 bases and J by 6 bases, with 16 bases between the two germline ends. Germline loops: CDR1 MNHEY, CDR2 SVGEGT. This CDR3 region has 14 residues. Here the CDR3 reads CASSFSGYSSEQYF. The CDR3, as DNA: TGTGCCAGCAGTTTCAGTGGTTATTCGAGCGAGCAGTACTTC.

The chain is built from TRBV4-3 and TRBJ1-2; TRBD1 aligns across 9 bases. V lost 0 bases and J lost 5; bases outside the gene matches: 7. Germline CDR1 LGHNA, CDR2 YSLEER. The CDR3 covers 16 residues. CDR3 protein: CASSQDITGGWYGYTF. The CDR3 coding sequence is TGCGCCAGCAGCCAAGATATCACAGGGGGCTGGTATGGCTACACCTTC.

This clonotype was seen a handful of times. CDR3 sequence: CASRAGGSPLHF. The CDR3 DNA reads as TGTGCCAGCAGAGCAGGGGGTTCACCCCTCCACTTT. This chain links TRBV6-5 with TRBJ1-6, with TRBD1 matching 7 bases. Germline CDR1 reads MNHEY; CDR2 reads SVGAGI. The ends lost 6 bases at V and 9 bases at J; junction bases unmatched: 2. The CDR3 sequence is 12 residues long.

This clonotype was detected a few times. The chain carries TRBV12-3 or TRBV12-4 and TRBJ2-4, with TRBD1 matching over 7 bases. The CDR3 is 17 amino acids. V lost 6 bases to trimming and J lost 3 bases; unmatched junction nucleotides: 14. The CDR3 is CASSPGQSLQGKNIQYF. CDR3 nucleotide sequence: TGTGCCAGCAGCCCGGGACAGTCCCTCCAGGGCAAAAACATTCAGTACTTC.

This clonotype appeared a few times. CDR3 in DNA: TGTGCCAGCATCCAGGGGGGGATGAACACTGAAGCTTTCTTT. It translates to CASIQGGMNTEAFF. This chain uses TRBV6-5 with TRBJ1-1; TRBD1 agrees at 7 bases. V shed 7 bases and J 0 bases; nucleotides not matched to a gene: 5. Germline CDR1 and CDR2: MNHEY and SVGAGI. The CDR3 sequence is 14 residues long.

The CDR3 coding sequence is TGTGCCAGCAGCTTGGGCAGGGGCGGCCAAGAGACCCAGTACTTC. This encodes CASSLGRGGQETQYF. V is TRBV5-4 and J is TRBJ2-5, with D tentatively TRBD1 (6 bases). Germline assignment: CDR1 SGHNT and CDR2 YYREEE (reference sequence). Trimming shortened V by 0 bases and J by 1 base, and 10 bases separated the two germline ends. The CDR3 covers 15 residues.